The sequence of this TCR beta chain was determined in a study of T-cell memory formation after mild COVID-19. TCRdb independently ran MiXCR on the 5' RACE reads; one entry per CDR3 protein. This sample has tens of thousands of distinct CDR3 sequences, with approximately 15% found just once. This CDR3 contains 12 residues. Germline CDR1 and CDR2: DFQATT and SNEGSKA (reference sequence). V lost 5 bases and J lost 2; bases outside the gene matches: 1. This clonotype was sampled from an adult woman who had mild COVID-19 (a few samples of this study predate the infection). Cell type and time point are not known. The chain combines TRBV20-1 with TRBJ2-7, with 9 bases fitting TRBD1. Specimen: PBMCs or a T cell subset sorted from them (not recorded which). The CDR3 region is CSADRGTYEQYF. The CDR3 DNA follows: TGCAGTGCTGACAGGGGGACCTACGAGCAGTACTTC.